The sequence of this TCR beta chain was determined in a study of T cell responses to AZD1222 COVID-19 vaccine. Profiling relied on immunoSEQ multiplex PCR, and the TCRdb table lists in-frame clones only, not all of them. The sample has about 180,000 clones; roughly 91% are singletons. The CDR3 runs 14 residues. CDR1 and CDR2 (germline): SGHRS, YFSETQ. J was trimmed by 6 bases and V by 4 bases; bases with no gene match: 4. As for this clone: Its antigen is currently unknown.

Study results and limitations: White British people made up most donors, females outnumbered males, and clonal diversity was possibly underestimated.

The chain has TRBV5-1 and TRBJ1-4; 9 nucleotides match TRBD1. The sequence came from an adult who received the MenACWY meningococcal vaccine as a control. The source was peripheral blood, collected 28 days after the second dose of the MenACWY control vaccine. CDR3 in DNA: TGCGCCAGCAGCAACAGGGGGCAGGATGAAAAACTGTTTTTT. As protein: CASSNRGQDEKLFF. Full variable domain (outside the CDR3, taken from reference TRBV5-1 and TRBJ1-4): KAGVTQTPRYLIKTRGQQVTLSCSPISGHRSVSWYQQTPGQGLQFLFEYFSETQRNKGNFPGRFSGRQFSNSRSEMNVSTLELGDSALYLCASSNRGQDEKLFFGSGTQLSVL.